This T cell receptor beta chain derives from a study of blood T cells in healthy people across ages. Study conclusions and caveats: PBMC samples, being unsorted, prevented any conclusive comparison of naive and antigen-experienced cells.

Points on this clonotype: Its antigen is currently unknown.

The CDR3 consists of 15 residues. CDR1 MNHEY and CDR2 SMNVEV come from the germline V gene (reference sequence). V lost 5 bases to trimming and J lost 5 bases; unmatched junction nucleotides: 6. Primers used in a second PCR of roughly 7 to 12 cycles were a sample-barcoded 5' primer and a J-beta primer mix. With 12 random nucleotides, a template-switch adaptor tagged each individual cDNA molecule. Every individual sample yielded 3 million or more paired-end reads (each containing CDR3). A single record per CDR3 protein comes from TCRdb applying MiXCR to the 5' RACE reads. This sample has 1.4 million or so distinct CDR3 sequences, with roughly 43% found just once. Each sample used at least 7 million PBMCs.

Sequencing was done on a sample of blood. The V call is TRBV27, the J call TRBJ2-1, with 10 bases fitting TRBD2. This sequence was found in a woman younger than 30 in good health. CDR3 sequence (DNA): TGTGCCAGCAGTGATAGCGGGAGGCTGAACAATGAGCAGTTCTTC. Translated, it gives CASSDSGRLNNEQFF.